These T cell receptor beta chains were read from a single sample in a study of control samples from healthy donors and cancer patients. Sequenced by immunoSEQ multiplex PCR; TCRdb stores in-frame clones only, minus some. The table lists 150,000 to 160,000 clones, approximately 94% of them singletons. The specimen sequenced was blood. Receptors originate from a man in his forties or fifties in good health. CDR3s include the opening cysteine and the closing phenylalanine or tryptophan. The D gene is left open where the match is weak. The listing skips clone size in some rows; elsewhere it reads once, few, many or a size class.

d_gene	v_gene	j_gene	abundance	CDR3aa	CDR3nt
-	TRBV11-2	TRBJ1-2	once	CASSPFLGNRGGYTF	TGTGCCAGCAGCCCCTTCTTGGGGAATAGGGGTGGCTACACCTTC
TRBD1	TRBV19	TRBJ1-5	-	CASSGQGRASNQPQHF	TGTGCCAGTAGTGGACAGGGGAGGGCCTCCAATCAGCCCCAGCATTTT
TRBD1	TRBV19	TRBJ1-3	-	CASSRRQGIGNTIYF	TGTGCCAGTTCAAGACGACAGGGGATCGGGAACACCATATATTTT
TRBD1	TRBV5-1	TRBJ1-2	-	CASSLGQGGNYGYTF	TGCGCCAGCAGCCTCGGACAGGGTGGGAACTATGGCTACACCTTC
-	TRBV5-1	TRBJ1-2	-	CASSLEGTGYTF	TGCGCCAGCAGCTTGGAAGGGACAGGCTACACCTTC
TRBD1	TRBV5-6	TRBJ1-2	-	CASSSTGLNYGYTF	TGTGCCAGCAGCTCGACAGGGTTGAACTATGGCTACACCTTC
TRBD1	TRBV19	TRBJ1-1	once	CASSTARQGLFNTEAFF	TGTGCCAGTAGTACTGCGCGACAGGGACTTTTTAACACTGAAGCTTTCTTT
TRBD1	TRBV24-1	TRBJ1-5	-	CATSRTGFGNQPQHF	TGTGCCACCAGCAGGACAGGCTTCGGAAATCAGCCCCAGCATTTT
-	TRBV5-5	TRBJ1-2	-	CASSLGLGNYGYTF	TGTGCCAGCAGCCTGGGGCTGGGTAACTATGGCTACACCTTC
-	TRBV5-4	TRBJ1-1	-	CASSPQGAYTEAFF	TGTGCCAGCAGCCCACAGGGAGCGTACACTGAAGCTTTCTTT
TRBD1	TRBV19	TRBJ1-1	-	CASNDRGLGTEAFF	TGTGCCAGCAATGACAGGGGGCTCGGAACTGAAGCTTTCTTT
-	TRBV7-9	TRBJ2-7	-	CASSPDHEQYF	TGTGCCAGCAGCCCCGACCATGAGCAGTACTTC
TRBD1	TRBV11-3	TRBJ2-4	once	CASSLGGDRGTPEAKNIQYF	TGTGCCAGCAGCTTAGGGGGGGACAGGGGTACCCCCGAAGCCAAAAACATTCAGTACTTC
-	TRBV4-3	TRBJ1-6	-	CASSLGRGSPLHF	TGCGCCAGCAGCCTAGGGCGAGGGTCACCCCTCCACTTT
-	TRBV6-5	TRBJ1-2	once	CASSDRRYGYTF	TGTGCCAGCTCGGACAGAAGATATGGCTACACCTTC
-	TRBV4-1	TRBJ1-2	-	CASSQEGRASYGYTF	TGCGCCAGCAGCCAAGAGGGGCGGGCGAGCTATGGCTACACCTTC
-	TRBV11-2	TRBJ2-7	once	CASSFPTSGSYEQYF	TGTGCCAGCAGCTTTCCGACGAGCGGATCCTACGAGCAGTACTTC
-	TRBV30	TRBJ1-5	-	CAWSVQAFDQPQHF	TGTGCCTGGAGTGTACAAGCCTTCGATCAGCCCCAGCATTTT